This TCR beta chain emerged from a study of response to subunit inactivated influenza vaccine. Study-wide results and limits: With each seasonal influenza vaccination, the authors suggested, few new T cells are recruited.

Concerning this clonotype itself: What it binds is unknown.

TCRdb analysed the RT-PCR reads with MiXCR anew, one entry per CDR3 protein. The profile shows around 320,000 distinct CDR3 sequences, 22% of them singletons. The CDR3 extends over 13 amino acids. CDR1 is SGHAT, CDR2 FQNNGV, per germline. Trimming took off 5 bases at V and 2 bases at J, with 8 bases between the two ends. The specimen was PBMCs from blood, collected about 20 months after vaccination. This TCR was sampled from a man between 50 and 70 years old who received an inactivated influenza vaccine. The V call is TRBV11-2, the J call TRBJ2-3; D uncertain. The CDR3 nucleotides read TGTGCCAGCAGCGGGAACCCCACAGATACGCAGTATTTT. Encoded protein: CASSGNPTDTQYF.